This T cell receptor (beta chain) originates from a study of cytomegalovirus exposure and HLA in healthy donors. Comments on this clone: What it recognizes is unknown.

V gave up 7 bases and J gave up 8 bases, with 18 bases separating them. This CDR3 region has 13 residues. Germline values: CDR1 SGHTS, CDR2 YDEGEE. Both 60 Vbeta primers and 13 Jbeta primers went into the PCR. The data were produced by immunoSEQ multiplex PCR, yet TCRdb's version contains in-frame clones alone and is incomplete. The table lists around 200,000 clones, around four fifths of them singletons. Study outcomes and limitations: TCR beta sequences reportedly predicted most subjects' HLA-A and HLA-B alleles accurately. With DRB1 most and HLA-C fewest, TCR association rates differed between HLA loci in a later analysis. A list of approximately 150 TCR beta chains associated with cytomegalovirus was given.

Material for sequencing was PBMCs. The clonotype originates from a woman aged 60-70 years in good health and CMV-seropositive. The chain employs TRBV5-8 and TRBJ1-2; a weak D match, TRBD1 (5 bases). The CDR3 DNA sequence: TGTGCCAGCCCCACGGCCAGGGTGCAGGGCTACACCTTC. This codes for CASPTARVQGYTF. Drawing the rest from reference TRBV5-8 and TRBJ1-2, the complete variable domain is EAGVTQSPTHLIKTRGQQATLRCSPISGHTSVYWYQQALGLGLQFLLWYDEGEERNRGNFPPRFSGRQFPNYSSELNVNALELEDSALYLCASPTARVQGYTFGSGTRLTVV.